The 11 T cell receptor beta chains reported below all come from one sample, sequenced in a study of vaccination and CD4 T cells after COVID-19. Documented treatment: roughly ten-day PBMC culture with coronavirus spike peptide pools or control peptides (ViraFEST assay). Sequencing of the DNA from cultured CD4+ T cells was carried out with the Oncomine TCR Beta short-read assay. TCRdb passed the PCR reads through MiXCR, listing each CDR3 protein once. The repertoire includes some 16,000 distinct CDR3 sequences, roughly 46% of them detected once, and 3% to 4% sits in the top ten. For these receptors, no antigen is known. Material: CD4+ T cells from blood, cultured in vitro. The receptors stem from a human donor who had recovered from COVID-19.

This clonotype occurred a few times. V is TRBV27 and J is TRBJ1-4, with 9 positions matching TRBD1. The CDR3 covers 16 residues. Trimming cost V 3 bases and J 5 bases; bases outside gene matches: 7. CDR1 is MNHEY and CDR2 is SMNVEV in the germline V gene (reference sequence). The CDR3 sequence: CASSFIRTGANEKLFF. The CDR3 DNA is TGTGCCAGCAGTTTTATACGGACAGGGGCGAATGAAAAACTGTTTTTT.

This clonotype came up a few times. The chain employs TRBV2 and TRBJ1-5; 7 nucleotides align to TRBD1. CDR1 is SNHLY and CDR2 is FYNNEI in the germline V gene. J gave up 3 bases and V 8 bases, and 10 bases lay outside the gene matches. The CDR3 runs to 15 residues. In DNA form, the CDR3 reads TGTGCCAGCCGCCTAGGCAGGGGGAACAATCAGCCCCAGCATTTT. Protein product: CASRLGRGNNQPQHF.

The V call is TRBV6-2 or TRBV6-3, the J call TRBJ2-1, with TRBD2 identical over 10 bases. The CDR3 consists of 16 residues. Germline lookup yields CDR1 MNHEY and CDR2 SVGEGT. V trimming: 4 bases; J trimming: 7 bases; junction bases outside the gene matches: 10. The CDR3 DNA follows: TGTGCCAGCAGTTCTGATAGAGCGGGAGGGGGGAATGAGCAGTTCTTC. Encoded protein: CASSSDRAGGGNEQFF.

This clonotype has a handful of counts. The rearrangement links TRBV15 to TRBJ2-6; a weak D match, TRBD1 (7 bases). From germline, CDR1 is LNHNV and CDR2 YYDKDF (reference sequence). CDR3 length: 19 amino acids. The V gene lost 0 bases and the J gene lost 1 base, with 16 bases spanning the gap. Here the CDR3 DNA reads TGTGCCACCAGCAGAGAGCAGGAGGGGGCTGCTTCTGGGGCCAACGTCCTGACTTTC. Translated, it gives CATSREQEGAASGANVLTF.

The rearrangement links TRBV12-3 or TRBV12-4 to TRBJ1-4; no definite D call. With 6 bases removed from V and 13 bases from J, the gap between germline ends came to 12 bases. The CDR3 is made up of 11 amino acids. CDR3 region: CASSRGSSLFF. For the CDR3, the DNA is TGTGCCAGCAGCCGAGGCAGCTCACTGTTTTTT.

Written as DNA, the CDR3 is TGTGCCAGCAGCTTAGAAAGCGAAGAGACCCAGTACTTC. The encoded protein is CASSLESEETQYF. The chain combines TRBV7-6 with TRBJ2-5; D remains unclear. Germline V gene sequence: CDR1 SGHVS, CDR2 FNYEAQ. The CDR3 covers 13 residues. V shed 1 base and J shed 3 bases, with 6 bases lying between them.

The chain joins TRBV10-3 to TRBJ2-7; 14 nucleotides line up with TRBD2. Per germline, CDR1 ENHRY and CDR2 SYGVKD. V was pared by 11 bases and J by 3 bases, with 6 bases of the junction left unmatched. There are 14 residues in the CDR3. CDR3: CAAKGLAGDYEQYF. CDR3 coding DNA: TGTGCCGCCAAGGGACTAGCGGGGGACTACGAGCAGTACTTC.

V usage is TRBV2 and J usage is TRBJ2-3, with 9 bases fitting TRBD2. The junction had 6 bases not matched to a gene; V was cut back by 0 bases and J by 2 bases. The CDR3 loop spans 17 amino acids. Germline V CDR1 and CDR2: SNHLY, FYNNEI. The CDR3 sequence is CASSEARSSGDTDTQYF. CDR3 nucleotide sequence: TGTGCCAGCAGTGAAGCTCGGTCTAGCGGGGACACAGATACGCAGTATTTT.

The chain has TRBV7-3 and TRBJ1-1; D is unclear. CDR1 is SGHTA, CDR2 FQGTGA, per germline. Trimming left V 2 bases short and J 1 base short, with 8 bases between. CDR3 size: 14 residues. The CDR3 coding sequence is TGTGCCAGCAGCTTAGGGAGAGGGAACACTGAAGCTTTCTTT. Translating it yields CASSLGRGNTEAFF.

This clonotype was counted a few times. The chain is built from TRBV20-1 and TRBJ2-7; TRBD1 might be the D (6 bases). The CDR3 loop spans 14 amino acids. Germline V gives CDR1 DFQATT, CDR2 SNEGSKA (reference sequence). V was cut by 3 bases and J by 4 bases, with 16 bases left in between. CDR3 loop: CSASWQGLMYEQYF. Here the CDR3 DNA reads TGCAGTGCTAGTTGGCAGGGGCTGATGTACGAGCAGTACTTC.

This chain links TRBV6-1 with TRBJ1-3; D remains unclear. The CDR3 runs 15 residues. Germline V gene lookup returns CDR1 MNHNS and CDR2 SASEGT. Trimming pared 3 bases from V and 4 bases from J, leaving 13 bases between. CDR3 loop: CASSESGLEGNTIYF. CDR3 DNA: TGTGCCAGCAGTGAGTCCGGACTGGAGGGAAACACCATATATTTT.